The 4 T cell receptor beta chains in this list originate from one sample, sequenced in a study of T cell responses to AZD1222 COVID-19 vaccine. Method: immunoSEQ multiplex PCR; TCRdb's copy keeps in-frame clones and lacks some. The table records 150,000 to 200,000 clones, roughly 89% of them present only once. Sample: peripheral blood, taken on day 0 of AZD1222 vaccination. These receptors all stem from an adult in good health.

CDR3 protein: CASSHRQGGGSPLHF. In DNA, the CDR3 is TGTGCCAGCAGCCATCGCCAGGGTGGAGGATCACCCCTCCACTTT. The chain recombines TRBV3-1 (or the pseudogene TRBV3-2) with TRBJ1-6, with D tentatively TRBD1 (5 bases). Trimming removed 3 bases at V and 10 bases at J, with 16 bases between. The CDR3 totals 15 residues. From germline, CDR1 is LGHDT and CDR2 YNNKEL (reference sequence).

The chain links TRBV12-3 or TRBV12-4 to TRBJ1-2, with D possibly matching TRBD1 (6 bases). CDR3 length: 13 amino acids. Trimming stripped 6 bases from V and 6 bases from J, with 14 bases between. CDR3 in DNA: TGTGCCAGCAGCACCGGGACACGAGATGGCTACACCTTC. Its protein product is CASSTGTRDGYTF.

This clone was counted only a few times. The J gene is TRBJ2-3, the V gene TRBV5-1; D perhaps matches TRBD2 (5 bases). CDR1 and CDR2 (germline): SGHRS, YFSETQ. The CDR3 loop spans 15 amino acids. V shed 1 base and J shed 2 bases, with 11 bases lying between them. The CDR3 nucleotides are TGCGCCAGCAGCTTGTCAGCGGAGTACACAGATACGCAGTATTTT. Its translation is CASSLSAEYTDTQYF. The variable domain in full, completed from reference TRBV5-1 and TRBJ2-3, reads KAGVTQTPRYLIKTRGQQVTLSCSPISGHRSVSWYQQTPGQGLQFLFEYFSETQRNKGNFPGRFSGRQFSNSRSEMNVSTLELGDSALYLCASSLSAEYTDTQYFGPGTRLTVL.

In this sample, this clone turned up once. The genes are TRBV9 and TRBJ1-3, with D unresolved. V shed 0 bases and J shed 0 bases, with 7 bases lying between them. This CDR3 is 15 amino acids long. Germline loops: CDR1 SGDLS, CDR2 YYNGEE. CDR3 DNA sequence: TGTGCCAGCAGCGTAGGACACTTCTCTGGAAACACCATATATTTT. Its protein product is CASSVGHFSGNTIYF. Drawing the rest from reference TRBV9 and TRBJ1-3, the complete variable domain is DSGVTQTPKHLITATGQRVTLRCSPRSGDLSVYWYQQSLDQGLQFLIQYYNGEERAKGNILERFSAQQFPDLHSELNLSSLELGDSALYFCASSVGHFSGNTIYFGEGSWLTVV.